This T cell receptor (beta chain) appears in the sequencing data of a study of shared clonotypes between healthy human individuals. Across the study: Three men and a couple of women, aged 18 to 49, were donors.

Assay used: immunoSEQ multiplex PCR; TCRdb lists only in-frame clones, some missing. This sample has about 680,000 clones; 92% occur once, and the top ten carry about 24%. Selected positively for CCR7 and CD45RO-negative, naive CD8 cells excluded terminally differentiated effector memory CD45RA+ cells. All donors were Caucasian adults living in Nashville, Tennessee. CDR1 and CDR2 from the germline V gene are WNHNN and SYGVQD (reference sequence). V was trimmed by 5 bases and J by 6 bases, leaving 17 bases between them. The CDR3 is made up of 15 amino acids. The sequencing sample was made of naive CD8+ T cells sorted from blood. This clonotype was obtained from a man aged 25-45 years in good health. The chain carries TRBV10-1 and TRBJ2-1, with D possibly called TRBD1 or TRBD2 (5 bases each). The CDR3 spells CASSSGTDTSNEQFF. The CDR3 DNA reads as TGCGCCAGCAGTAGTGGGACCGATACAAGCAATGAGCAGTTCTTC.